This TCR beta chain came from a study of blood T cell repertoires in COVID-19. Some clones are missing from TCRdb's copy, which holds only in-frame ones; the method was immunoSEQ multiplex PCR. The sample records some 200,000 clones, 80% to 90% being singletons. Germline V lookup: CDR1 SGHAT, CDR2 FQNNGV. V dropped 6 bases and J dropped 6; count of bases not matched to a gene: 4. The CDR3 length is 13 residues. This receptor was obtained from a young man with active or convalescent COVID-19. Sample: peripheral blood. V and J are TRBV11-2 and TRBJ2-1, with 8 bases that match TRBD2. This CDR3 is CASRLAEINEQFF. The CDR3 nucleotides are TGTGCCAGCAGACTAGCGGAGATCAATGAGCAGTTCTTC.